Listed below are T cell receptor beta chains from one sample, sequenced in a study of cytomegalovirus exposure and HLA in healthy donors. The repertoire was sequenced with immunoSEQ multiplex PCR; TCRdb's copy has only in-frame clones and lacks some. This table has approximately 65,000 clones, around 97% appearing once. The source material was PBMCs. The receptor source for this set is a man between 18 and 29 years old in good health and CMV-seronegative. Each CDR3 is given with its conserved first and last residue. A D gene is named only where the DNA matches it firmly. Size values are once, few and many counts, or a class for expanded clones, and some rows have none.

J gene	D gene	V gene	clone size	CDR3 DNA	CDR3 protein
TRBJ2-6	.	TRBV6-6	once	TGTGCCAGCAGTTCAGGGGAATCTGGGGCCAACGTCCTGACTTTC	CASSSGESGANVLTF
TRBJ2-7	TRBD2	TRBV6-6	.	TGTGCCAGCAGTTACACTAGCGACTACGAGCAGTACTTC	CASSYTSDYEQYF
TRBJ2-5	.	TRBV9	.	TGTGCCAGCAGCATTCGAACAGGAGGGGAGACCCAGTACTTC	CASSIRTGGETQYF
TRBJ2-7	.	TRBV10-3	.	TGTGCCATCAGAAGACAGACGGACATCGGAGAGCAGTACTTC	CAIRRQTDIGEQYF
TRBJ1-1	TRBD1	TRBV11-2	.	TGTGCCAGCAGCTTAGATTCCGGGACAGGAAAAGCTTTCTTT	CASSLDSGTGKAFF
TRBJ1-3	.	TRBV6-5	.	TGTGCCAGCCTTGACAGGAGCTCTGGAAACACCATATATTTT	CASLDRSSGNTIYF
TRBJ2-5	.	TRBV4-2	.	TGTGCCAGCAGCCAAGGAGGTAGCGCCATCCAAGAGACCCAGTACTTC	CASSQGGSAIQETQYF
TRBJ1-2	TRBD1	TRBV5-1	.	TGCGCCAGCAGCTTGACAGGGGGCGCACAAGACTATGGCTACACCTTC	CASSLTGGAQDYGYTF
TRBJ1-1	.	TRBV7-8	.	TGTGCCAGCAGCTTAGATGTCAGGGACACTGAAGCTTTCTTT	CASSLDVRDTEAFF
TRBJ1-1	TRBD1	TRBV19	.	TGTGCCAGTTTTGACAGGGGGCAAGGCACTGAAGCTTTCTTT	CASFDRGQGTEAFF
TRBJ1-4	.	TRBV27	.	TGTGCCAGCAGCCCTATCGGCCAGGATAATGAAAAACTGTTTTTT	CASSPIGQDNEKLFF
TRBJ1-1	.	TRBV5-6	.	TGTGCCAGCAGCTTGCTCGGGGGGCGAGTAATGAACACTGAAGCTTTCTTT	CASSLLGGRVMNTEAFF
TRBJ2-3	.	TRBV18	.	TGTGCCAGCTCACTGTTAGGGGCAAGCACAGATACGCAGTATTTT	CASSLLGASTDTQYF
TRBJ2-1	.	TRBV28	.	TGTGCCAGCAGTTTAGCAGGGAACAATGAGCAGTTCTTC	CASSLAGNNEQFF
TRBJ2-3	.	TRBV9	few	TGTGCCAGCAGCGTAGGTACGGGAGCTAGCACAGATACGCAGTATTTT	CASSVGTGASTDTQYF
TRBJ1-2	TRBD1	TRBV6-5	once	TGTGCCAGCGGGAGGGACAGGGATTTACATGGCTACACCTTC	CASGRDRDLHGYTF
TRBJ2-4	.	TRBV6-6	.	TGTGCCAGCAGTTACGAGGTGGTCAAAAACATTCAGTACTTC	CASSYEVVKNIQYF
TRBJ1-5	.	TRBV4-1	.	TGCGCCAGCAGCCAAGATACTATGCGTATGGATAGCAATCAGCCCCAGCATTTT	CASSQDTMRMDSNQPQHF
TRBJ1-4	.	TRBV19	.	TGTGCCAGTAGTGCTCAGGCGGCGGGTAATGAAAAACTGTTTTTT	CASSAQAAGNEKLFF
TRBJ2-7	TRBD1	TRBV13	.	TGTGCCAGCAGCTTAGGCCGGCAGGGGGCTGGCGAGCAGTACTTC	CASSLGRQGAGEQYF
TRBJ1-1	.	TRBV18	.	TGTGCCAGTTCGACGGGGTCGAACACTGAAGCTTTCTTT	CASSTGSNTEAFF
TRBJ2-7	.	TRBV6-5	.	TGTGCCAGCACCCCGGCGGGGGCCTCCTACGAGCAGTACTTC	CASTPAGASYEQYF